A selection of T cell receptor beta chains follows, all from one sample in a study of regulatory T cells in long-lasting Graves disease. TCRdb re-called the multiplex PCR reads with MiXCR, one entry per CDR3 protein. The table has about half a million distinct CDR3 sequences, less than 25% seen once. Source: peripheral blood mononuclear cells (PBMCs), taken when the disease was refractory, from a patient treated with antithyroid drugs. These receptors came from a female donor with Graves disease. CDR3s include the opening cysteine and the closing phenylalanine or tryptophan. Each record gives: clone size, CDR3 length, D gene, J gene, V gene, CDR3 DNA, CDR3 protein. A D gene is named only where the DNA matches it firmly. Size is omitted from some rows. Given values are once, few, many or a class for expanded clones.

clone_size: few
cdr3_length: 14
d_call: .
j_call: TRBJ2-5
v_call: TRBV29-1
cdr3_nt: TGCAGCGTTGAAGATTTTGGGCCGCCGGAGACCCAGTACTTC
cdr3_aa: CSVEDFGPPETQYF

clone_size: .
cdr3_length: 17
d_call: .
j_call: TRBJ2-3
v_call: TRBV28
cdr3_nt: TGTGCCAGCAGTTTACCTGGAGGGGGGGGGAGCACAGATACGCAGTATTTT
cdr3_aa: CASSLPGGGGSTDTQYF

clone_size: many
cdr3_length: 14
d_call: TRBD1
j_call: TRBJ1-4
v_call: TRBV29-1
cdr3_nt: TGCAGCGTTGAGTGCCGGGACAGGGGGGACAGACTGTTTTTT
cdr3_aa: CSVECRDRGDRLFF

clone_size: few
cdr3_length: 14
d_call: TRBD1
j_call: TRBJ1-4
v_call: TRBV4-2
cdr3_nt: TGTGCCAGCAGCCTTCGACAGGGTGGCGAAAAACTGTTTTTT
cdr3_aa: CASSLRQGGEKLFF

clone_size: many
cdr3_length: 12
d_call: .
j_call: TRBJ1-3
v_call: TRBV6-1
cdr3_nt: TGTGCCAGCAGGATAGATGGAAACACCATATATTTT
cdr3_aa: CASRIDGNTIYF

clone_size: many
cdr3_length: 17
d_call: TRBD2
j_call: TRBJ2-5
v_call: TRBV6-5
cdr3_nt: TGTGCCAGCAGTTACTCGAGGAGCGGGAGGTACCAAGAGACCCAGTACTTC
cdr3_aa: CASSYSRSGRYQETQYF

clone_size: many
cdr3_length: 11
d_call: .
j_call: TRBJ2-1
v_call: TRBV27
cdr3_nt: TGTGCCAGCGCCCACTACAATGAGCAGTTCTTC
cdr3_aa: CASAHYNEQFF

clone_size: few
cdr3_length: 13
d_call: .
j_call: TRBJ2-7
v_call: TRBV10-3
cdr3_nt: TGTGCCATCAGCCAGACAGCTACCTACGAGCAGTACTTC
cdr3_aa: CAISQTATYEQYF

clone_size: few
cdr3_length: 15
d_call: TRBD2
j_call: TRBJ2-7
v_call: TRBV3-1
cdr3_nt: TGTGCCAGCAGCCATGACCGGCGGGGGGGGTACGAGCAGTACTTC
cdr3_aa: CASSHDRRGGYEQYF

clone_size: .
cdr3_length: 15
d_call: TRBD1
j_call: TRBJ1-3
v_call: TRBV11-2
cdr3_nt: TGTGCCAGCAGCCCTGGGACAGGGGGTGGAAACACCATATATTTT
cdr3_aa: CASSPGTGGGNTIYF

clone_size: many
cdr3_length: 13
d_call: .
j_call: TRBJ1-2
v_call: TRBV12-3/TRBV12-4
cdr3_nt: TGTGCCAGCAGGGACAGCGGGGAGAGGGGCTACACCTTC
cdr3_aa: CASRDSGERGYTF

clone_size: .
cdr3_length: 15
d_call: TRBD1
j_call: TRBJ2-7
v_call: TRBV7-9
cdr3_nt: TGTGCCAGCAGGTCGGATCCGGGACAGGGATACGAGCAGTACTTC
cdr3_aa: CASRSDPGQGYEQYF

clone_size: .
cdr3_length: 15
d_call: TRBD2
j_call: TRBJ2-3
v_call: TRBV28
cdr3_nt: TGTGCCAGCAGTTCAGGGACTAGTAGCACAGATACGCAGTATTTT
cdr3_aa: CASSSGTSSTDTQYF

clone_size: many
cdr3_length: 13
d_call: .
j_call: TRBJ2-7
v_call: TRBV7-2
cdr3_nt: TGTGCCAGCAGCCTCGCATCCGCCTACGAGCAGTACTTC
cdr3_aa: CASSLASAYEQYF

clone_size: few
cdr3_length: 14
d_call: .
j_call: TRBJ2-1
v_call: TRBV5-1
cdr3_nt: TGCGCCAGCAGCTTGCAAAGCTCCTACAATGAGCAGTTCTTC
cdr3_aa: CASSLQSSYNEQFF

clone_size: .
cdr3_length: 15
d_call: .
j_call: TRBJ2-5
v_call: TRBV12-3/TRBV12-4
cdr3_nt: TGTGCCAGCAGTTCCTCCGGGCGGGTTGGGGAGACCCAGTACTTC
cdr3_aa: CASSSSGRVGETQYF

clone_size: few
cdr3_length: 15
d_call: TRBD1
j_call: TRBJ2-2
v_call: TRBV13
cdr3_nt: TGTGCCAGCCAACTAGGGACAGATTACACCGGGGAGCTGTTTTTT
cdr3_aa: CASQLGTDYTGELFF

clone_size: .
cdr3_length: 14
d_call: TRBD2
j_call: TRBJ2-7
v_call: TRBV14
cdr3_nt: TGTGCCAGCAAAGCGGGAGGGCAATACGCTGGGCAGTACTTC
cdr3_aa: CASKAGGQYAGQYF

clone_size: few
cdr3_length: 15
d_call: TRBD1
j_call: TRBJ1-4
v_call: TRBV6-1
cdr3_nt: TGTGCCAGCAGTGAGCTACAGGGGAGGAATGAAAAACTGTTTTTT
cdr3_aa: CASSELQGRNEKLFF

clone_size: .
cdr3_length: 14
d_call: .
j_call: TRBJ1-5
v_call: TRBV20-1
cdr3_nt: TGCAGTGCTAGAGGTCCCTCGCCTAATCAGCCCCAGCATTTT
cdr3_aa: CSARGPSPNQPQHF

clone_size: many
cdr3_length: 16
d_call: TRBD1
j_call: TRBJ2-5
v_call: TRBV6-5
cdr3_nt: TGTGCCAGCAGTTATAGTGGGACAGGGGGACGGGAGACCCAGTACTTC
cdr3_aa: CASSYSGTGGRETQYF

clone_size: .
cdr3_length: 15
d_call: .
j_call: TRBJ1-1
v_call: TRBV7-8
cdr3_nt: TGTGCCAGCAGCTTAGTTCCGGGGCTGAACACTGAAGCTTTCTTT
cdr3_aa: CASSLVPGLNTEAFF